This is a list of T cell receptor beta chains from one sample in a study of early T cells in non-severe SARS-CoV-2 infection. TCRdb redid the calling of the 5' RACE reads with MiXCR, one entry per CDR3 protein. The sample includes tens of thousands of distinct CDR3 sequences, approximately 4.6% of them seen just once. Specimen: whole blood. The receptor set was obtained from an adult who was a healthcare worker with PCR-confirmed SARS-CoV-2 infection or an uninfected control (not recorded which). CDR3s include the opening cysteine and the closing phenylalanine or tryptophan. D genes are given only for firm matches. For some rows the clone size is stated as once, few or many, or as a class when expanded; others skip it.

J | D | size | V | CDR3 | DNA
TRBJ1-2 | TRBD1 | NA | TRBV4-1 | CASSQERQGNSYTF | TGCGCCAGCAGCCAAGAACGACAGGGGAACAGCTACACCTTC
TRBJ2-2 | NA | many | TRBV27 | CATAFFASGELFF | TGTGCCACCGCTTTCTTTGCGTCCGGGGAGCTGTTTTTT
TRBJ2-1 | TRBD2 | many | TRBV19 | CASSKSRTRSYNEQFF | TGTGCCAGTAGTAAATCCCGGACTAGGTCCTACAATGAGCAGTTCTTC
TRBJ2-5 | NA | NA | TRBV18 | CASSLSRDNGETQYF | TGTGCCAGCTCACTGAGCCGGGACAACGGAGAGACCCAGTACTTC
TRBJ2-4 | TRBD2 | many | TRBV6-2/TRBV6-3 | CASSYSMSLSGSLAKNIQYF | TGTGCCAGCAGTTACTCTATGTCCCTTAGCGGGAGTCTAGCCAAAAACATTCAGTACTTC
TRBJ2-3 | NA | NA | TRBV7-9 | CASSPGGRTHDTQYF | TGTGCCAGCAGCCCCGGAGGGCGCACACATGATACGCAGTATTTT
TRBJ2-5 | NA | medium-sized | TRBV28 | CASSLFTLGETQYF | TGTGCCAGCAGTTTATTCACCTTGGGAGAGACCCAGTACTTC
TRBJ2-7 | TRBD2 | few | TRBV7-8 | CASSRWTSSYEQYF | TGTGCCAGCAGCCGTTGGACTAGCTCCTACGAGCAGTACTTC
TRBJ2-7 | NA | few | TRBV27 | CASSLYVGVHEQYF | TGTGCCAGCAGTTTATACGTAGGGGTCCACGAGCAGTACTTC
TRBJ2-3 | TRBD1 | medium-sized | TRBV7-6 | CASSSPVTGTDTQYF | TGTGCCAGCAGCTCCCCGGTGACAGGGACAGATACGCAGTATTTT
TRBJ1-4 | NA | many | TRBV5-1 | CASSLDPGSATNEKLFF | TGCGCCAGCAGCTTGGACCCCGGTTCTGCAACTAATGAAAAACTGTTTTTT
TRBJ2-7 | NA | many | TRBV5-1 | CASSLQRGDYEQYF | TGCGCCAGCAGCTTACAAAGGGGGGACTACGAGCAGTACTTC
TRBJ2-3 | NA | many | TRBV2 | CASSDMGRFNWPDTQYF | TGTGCCAGCAGTGATATGGGTCGCTTCAACTGGCCTGATACGCAGTATTTT
TRBJ1-1 | NA | many | TRBV9 | CASSVGAGNTEAFF | TGTGCCAGCAGCGTAGGAGCAGGGAACACTGAAGCTTTCTTT
TRBJ2-5 | NA | many | TRBV12-3/TRBV12-4 | CASSLVTTQETQYF | TGTGCCAGCAGTTTGGTCACGACCCAAGAGACCCAGTACTTC
TRBJ1-1 | NA | medium-sized | TRBV6-1 | CASNLKFITEAFF | TGTGCCAGCAATCTCAAGTTCATCACTGAAGCTTTCTTT
TRBJ2-5 | NA | many | TRBV6-4 | CASRARPGETQYF | TGTGCCAGCAGGGCCCGACCCGGAGAGACCCAGTACTTC
TRBJ2-5 | TRBD2 | many | TRBV6-2/TRBV6-3 | CASSSPGLAIRTQYF | TGTGCCAGCAGTTCTCCCGGACTAGCCATCAGAACCCAGTACTTC
TRBJ2-3 | NA | NA | TRBV20-1 | CSAPKSGLSDTQYF | TGCAGTGCTCCAAAATCGGGGCTGTCAGATACGCAGTATTTT
TRBJ2-3 | NA | medium-sized | TRBV29-1 | CSVESSTDTQYF | TGCAGCGTTGAGTCCAGCACAGATACGCAGTATTTT
TRBJ1-1 | NA | NA | TRBV6-6 | CATKAERGTEAFF | TGTGCCACAAAGGCCGAACGAGGGACTGAAGCTTTCTTT
TRBJ1-2 | NA | NA | TRBV2 | CASRERTDTNYGYTF | TGTGCCAGCAGAGAGAGGACAGATACTAACTATGGCTACACCTTC
TRBJ1-3 | NA | many | TRBV6-1 | CASSGRGLITGNTIYF | TGTGCCAGCAGTGGCCGGGGGCTGATTACTGGAAACACCATATATTTT
TRBJ1-6 | NA | few | TRBV13 | CASRAGGYLINSPLHF | TGTGCCAGCAGGGCTGGGGGGTATCTGATTAATTCACCCCTCCACTTT
TRBJ2-5 | TRBD2 | many | TRBV3-1 | CASSQGLAGGQETQYF | TGTGCCAGCAGCCAAGGCCTAGCGGGGGGGCAAGAGACCCAGTACTTC
TRBJ2-3 | TRBD2 | many | TRBV5-4 | CASSISPGTSGNTDTQYF | TGTGCCAGCAGCATATCCCCCGGGACTAGCGGCAACACAGATACGCAGTATTTT
TRBJ1-5 | NA | many | TRBV4-1 | CASSQVKFSNQPQHF | TGCGCCAGCAGCCAAGTAAAATTTAGCAATCAGCCCCAGCATTTT
TRBJ1-2 | TRBD1 | many | TRBV12-3/TRBV12-4 | CASRSNRDSQTNGYTF | TGTGCCAGCAGGTCGAACCGGGACAGCCAAACTAATGGCTACACCTTC
TRBJ2-5 | NA | many | TRBV10-3 | CAISESTGVETQYF | TGTGCCATCAGTGAGTCTACGGGGGTAGAGACCCAGTACTTC
TRBJ2-7 | NA | many | TRBV3-1 | CASSRPGTGPEQYF | TGTGCCAGCAGCCGCCCCGGGACTGGGCCCGAGCAGTACTTC
TRBJ2-7 | TRBD1 | few | TRBV2 | CASSEQGQGPYEQYF | TGTGCCAGCAGTGAACAGGGACAGGGACCCTACGAGCAGTACTTC
TRBJ2-7 | TRBD1 | many | TRBV12-3/TRBV12-4 | CASSWDRGEQYF | TGTGCCAGCAGCTGGGACAGGGGCGAGCAGTACTTC
TRBJ1-2 | NA | few | TRBV7-9 | CASSFGPATNYGYTF | TGTGCCAGCAGCTTCGGACCAGCGACTAACTATGGCTACACCTTC
TRBJ2-2 | NA | many | TRBV12-3/TRBV12-4 | CASSFQGSRELFF | TGTGCCAGCAGTTTCCAGGGGTCGAGGGAGCTGTTTTTT
TRBJ2-2 | NA | many | TRBV9 | CASSVDAANTGELFF | TGTGCCAGCAGCGTAGACGCAGCGAACACCGGGGAGCTGTTTTTT
TRBJ2-3 | NA | many | TRBV6-5 | CASSYFGQSSTDTQYF | TGTGCCAGCAGTTACTTCGGACAGTCTAGCACAGATACGCAGTATTTT
TRBJ2-1 | NA | many | TRBV5-1 | CASSRGGEGAHEQFF | TGCGCCAGCAGCCGCGGGGGCGAGGGGGCACATGAGCAGTTCTTC
TRBJ2-1 | TRBD2 | many | TRBV6-4 | CASSSGRGDNEQFF | TGTGCCAGCTCCAGCGGGAGAGGAGACAATGAGCAGTTCTTC
TRBJ2-1 | NA | NA | TRBV7-2 | CASSLARLASYNEQFF | TGTGCCAGCAGCTTAGCGCGGCTAGCGAGTTACAATGAGCAGTTCTTC
TRBJ2-7 | NA | few | TRBV6-2/TRBV6-3 | CASRDHAPQYEQYF | TGTGCCAGCAGGGACCATGCCCCTCAGTACGAGCAGTACTTC
TRBJ2-3 | TRBD2 | many | TRBV14 | CASSQDGLALDTQYF | TGTGCCAGCAGCCAAGACGGACTAGCGTTAGATACGCAGTATTTT
TRBJ2-1 | NA | few | TRBV29-1 | CSVETGLRFF | TGCAGCGTTGAAACAGGGCTTCGGTTCTTC
TRBJ1-1 | NA | medium-sized | TRBV27 | CASSYMRMNTEAFF | TGTGCCAGCTCTTACATGAGGATGAACACTGAAGCTTTCTTT
TRBJ2-1 | NA | many | TRBV20-1 | CSAPDPTTSYNEQFF | TGCAGTGCTCCCGATCCCACTACTTCCTACAATGAGCAGTTCTTC